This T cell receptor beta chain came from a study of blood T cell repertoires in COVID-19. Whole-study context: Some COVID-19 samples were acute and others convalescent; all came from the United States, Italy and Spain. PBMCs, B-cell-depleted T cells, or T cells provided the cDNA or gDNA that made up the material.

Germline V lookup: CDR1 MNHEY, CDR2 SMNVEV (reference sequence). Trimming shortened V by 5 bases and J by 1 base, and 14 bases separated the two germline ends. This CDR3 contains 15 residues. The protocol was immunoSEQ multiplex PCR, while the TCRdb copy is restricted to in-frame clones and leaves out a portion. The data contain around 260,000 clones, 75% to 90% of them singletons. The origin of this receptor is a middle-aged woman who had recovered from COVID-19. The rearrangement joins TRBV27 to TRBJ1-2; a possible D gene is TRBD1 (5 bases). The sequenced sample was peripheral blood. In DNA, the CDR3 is TGTGCCAGCAGTCCCGACCGGGGGATTAACTATGGCTACACCTTC. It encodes CASSPDRGINYGYTF.